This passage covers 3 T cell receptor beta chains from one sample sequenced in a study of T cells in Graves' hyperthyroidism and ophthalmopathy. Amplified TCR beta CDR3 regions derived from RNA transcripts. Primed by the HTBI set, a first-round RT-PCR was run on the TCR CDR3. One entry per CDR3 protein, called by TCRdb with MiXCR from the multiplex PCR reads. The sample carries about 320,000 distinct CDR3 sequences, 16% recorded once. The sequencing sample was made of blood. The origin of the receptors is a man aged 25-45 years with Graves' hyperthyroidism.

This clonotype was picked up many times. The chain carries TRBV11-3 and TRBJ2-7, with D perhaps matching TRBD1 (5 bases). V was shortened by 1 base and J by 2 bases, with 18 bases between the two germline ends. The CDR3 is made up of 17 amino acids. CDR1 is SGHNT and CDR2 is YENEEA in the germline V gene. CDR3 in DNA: TGTGCCAGCAGCTTAGCCGCCTTTGGGGCAGGGACCTACGAGCAGTACTTC. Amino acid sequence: CASSLAAFGAGTYEQYF.

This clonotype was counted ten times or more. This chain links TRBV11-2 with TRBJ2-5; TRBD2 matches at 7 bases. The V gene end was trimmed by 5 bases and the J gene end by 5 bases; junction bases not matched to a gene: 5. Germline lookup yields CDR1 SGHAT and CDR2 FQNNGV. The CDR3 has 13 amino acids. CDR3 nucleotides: TGTGCCAGCAGCACCCGGGGGGAGGAGACCCAGTACTTC. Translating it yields CASSTRGEETQYF.

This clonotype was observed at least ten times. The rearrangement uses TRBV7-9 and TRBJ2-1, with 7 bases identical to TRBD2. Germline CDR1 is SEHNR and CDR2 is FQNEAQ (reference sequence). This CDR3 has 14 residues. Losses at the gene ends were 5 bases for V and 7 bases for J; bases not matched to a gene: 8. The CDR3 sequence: CASSPPGLSNEQFF. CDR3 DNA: TGTGCCAGCAGCCCCCCGGGACTATCGAATGAGCAGTTCTTC.